Listed below are T cell receptor beta chains from one sample, sequenced in a study of T-cell reconstitution after alpha-beta-depleted transplantation in children. TCRdb recomputed calls from the PCR reads with MiXCR, one row per CDR3 protein. This sample carries fewer than 350,000 distinct CDR3 sequences, around a tenth of them seen once, and the ten largest clones take around 7.5%. Here the sequenced sample was PBMCs, taken before TCRalphabeta/CD19-depleted stem cell transplant. These receptors originate from a boy under three years old with acute myeloid leukemia, due to receive a stem cell transplant. Both conserved end residues are part of each CDR3. D genes are given only for firm matches. Only some rows state a clone size, as once, few, many or a class for expanded clones.

V gene: TRBV29-1
D gene: TRBD2
J gene: TRBJ2-2
clone size: many
CDR3 protein: CSVGTGLAGVPGELFF
CDR3 DNA: TGCAGCGTTGGAACCGGACTAGCGGGAGTCCCCGGGGAGCTGTTTTTT

V gene: TRBV20-1
D gene: TRBD2
J gene: TRBJ2-3
clone size: many
CDR3 protein: CSARLSGAPRDTQYF
CDR3 DNA: TGCAGTGCTAGACTCAGCGGGGCCCCTCGAGATACGCAGTATTTT

V gene: TRBV28
D gene: NA
J gene: TRBJ2-5
clone size: many
CDR3 protein: CASSFSPDNNHETQYF
CDR3 DNA: TGTGCCAGCAGTTTCTCCCCGGACAACAATCACGAGACCCAGTACTTC

V gene: TRBV28
D gene: TRBD1
J gene: TRBJ2-4
clone size: few
CDR3 protein: CASRGDSGKSF
CDR3 DNA: TGTGCCAGCAGGGGGGACAGCGGCAAGTCCTTC

V gene: TRBV20-1
D gene: NA
J gene: TRBJ2-7
clone size: few
CDR3 protein: CSARARTTGTYEQYF
CDR3 DNA: TGCAGTGCTAGGGCTCGTACGACCGGGACCTACGAGCAGTACTTC

V gene: TRBV7-3
D gene: NA
J gene: TRBJ2-4
clone size: few
CDR3 protein: CASSRRGGAKNIQYF
CDR3 DNA: TGTGCCAGCAGCCGCCGAGGGGGAGCCAAAAACATTCAGTACTTC

V gene: TRBV20-1
D gene: NA
J gene: TRBJ2-1
clone size: many
CDR3 protein: CSARVPAVGYNEQFF
CDR3 DNA: TGCAGTGCTAGAGTCCCCGCCGTCGGCTACAATGAGCAGTTCTTC

V gene: TRBV2
D gene: NA
J gene: TRBJ2-1
clone size: NA
CDR3 protein: CACSGPGLQSGSYNEQFF
CDR3 DNA: TGTGCCTGCAGTGGGCCCGGGCTCCAAAGTGGCTCCTACAATGAGCAGTTCTTC

V gene: TRBV13
D gene: TRBD2
J gene: TRBJ2-1
clone size: NA
CDR3 protein: CASSLGASGSGYNEQFF
CDR3 DNA: TGTGCCAGCAGCTTAGGTGCTAGCGGGAGTGGTTACAATGAGCAGTTCTTC

V gene: TRBV28
D gene: NA
J gene: TRBJ1-5
clone size: many
CDR3 protein: CASSFQSGQPQHF
CDR3 DNA: TGTGCCAGCAGTTTCCAAAGCGGTCAGCCCCAGCATTTT

V gene: TRBV5-1
D gene: TRBD1
J gene: TRBJ2-7
clone size: many
CDR3 protein: CASSLGPTGASYEQYF
CDR3 DNA: TGCGCCAGCAGCTTGGGTCCGACAGGGGCCTCCTACGAGCAGTACTTC

V gene: TRBV7-2
D gene: NA
J gene: TRBJ1-3
clone size: many
CDR3 protein: CASSLIGAPSGNTIYF
CDR3 DNA: TGTGCCAGCAGCTTAATCGGGGCCCCCTCTGGAAACACCATATATTTT

V gene: TRBV5-1
D gene: TRBD2
J gene: TRBJ2-1
clone size: many
CDR3 protein: CASSDRTSRLNEQFF
CDR3 DNA: TGCGCCAGCAGCGATCGGACTAGCCGTTTAAATGAGCAGTTCTTC

V gene: TRBV27
D gene: NA
J gene: TRBJ2-3
clone size: few
CDR3 protein: CASRRLCKQAPGTDTQYF
CDR3 DNA: TGTGCCAGCAGACGCCTCTGTAAACAGGCCCCGGGCACAGATACGCAGTATTTT

V gene: TRBV6-5
D gene: NA
J gene: TRBJ1-6
clone size: many
CDR3 protein: CASSNGLNNSPLHF
CDR3 DNA: TGTGCCAGCAGTAACGGACTGAATAATTCACCCCTCCACTTT

V gene: TRBV29-1
D gene: NA
J gene: TRBJ2-1
clone size: many
CDR3 protein: CSVGGGGGVEQFF
CDR3 DNA: TGCAGCGTTGGTGGGGGCGGGGGAGTGGAGCAGTTCTTC

V gene: TRBV27
D gene: TRBD2
J gene: TRBJ2-7
clone size: NA
CDR3 protein: CASSLNPSGGYEQYF
CDR3 DNA: TGTGCCAGCAGTCTAAATCCTAGCGGAGGCTACGAGCAGTACTTC

V gene: TRBV19
D gene: NA
J gene: TRBJ1-2
clone size: NA
CDR3 protein: CATRRDYGYTF
CDR3 DNA: TGTGCCACCAGAAGGGACTATGGCTACACCTTC

V gene: TRBV4-1
D gene: NA
J gene: TRBJ2-2
clone size: NA
CDR3 protein: CASSQEGLWNTGELFF
CDR3 DNA: TGCGCCAGCAGCCAAGAGGGACTCTGGAACACCGGGGAGCTGTTTTTT

V gene: TRBV28
D gene: TRBD1
J gene: TRBJ2-7
clone size: many
CDR3 protein: CASSLATGKFYEQYF
CDR3 DNA: TGTGCCAGCAGTCTTGCGACAGGGAAGTTTTACGAGCAGTACTTC

V gene: TRBV28
D gene: TRBD2
J gene: TRBJ2-1
clone size: few
CDR3 protein: CASSFPKQPLAGGGYNEQFF
CDR3 DNA: TGTGCCAGCAGTTTCCCCAAGCAACCACTAGCGGGAGGGGGATACAATGAGCAGTTCTTC

V gene: TRBV6-2/TRBV6-3
D gene: TRBD1
J gene: TRBJ1-2
clone size: NA
CDR3 protein: CASSYRIPGQGIHGYTF
CDR3 DNA: TGTGCCAGCAGTTACCGAATCCCGGGACAGGGGATTCATGGCTACACCTTC

V gene: TRBV7-2
D gene: TRBD2
J gene: TRBJ2-3
clone size: many
CDR3 protein: CASSLRTSVSDTQYF
CDR3 DNA: TGTGCCAGCAGCTTGAGGACTAGCGTCTCGGATACGCAGTATTTT

V gene: TRBV12-5
D gene: NA
J gene: TRBJ1-1
clone size: many
CDR3 protein: CASGSSVRGNTEAFF
CDR3 DNA: TGTGCTAGTGGTTCCTCAGTGAGGGGGAACACTGAAGCTTTCTTT

V gene: TRBV20-1
D gene: NA
J gene: TRBJ2-7
clone size: few
CDR3 protein: CSASLGQLYEQYF
CDR3 DNA: TGCAGTGCTAGCCTGGGCCAGCTTTACGAGCAGTACTTC

V gene: TRBV6-5
D gene: NA
J gene: TRBJ2-1
clone size: many
CDR3 protein: CASSYRGSREEQFF
CDR3 DNA: TGTGCCAGCAGTTACCGTGGCTCTCGGGAGGAGCAGTTCTTC

V gene: TRBV10-3
D gene: TRBD1
J gene: TRBJ2-2
clone size: many
CDR3 protein: CAIRDIRGQDTGELFF
CDR3 DNA: TGTGCCATCAGGGATATCAGGGGGCAAGACACCGGGGAGCTGTTTTTT

V gene: TRBV4-2
D gene: NA
J gene: TRBJ2-2
clone size: many
CDR3 protein: CASSQEDWNTGELFF
CDR3 DNA: TGTGCCAGCAGCCAAGAGGATTGGAACACCGGGGAGCTGTTTTTT

V gene: TRBV18
D gene: NA
J gene: TRBJ1-6
clone size: NA
CDR3 protein: CASSPELFHGGYSPLHF
CDR3 DNA: TGTGCCAGCTCACCGGAGCTGTTTCACGGGGGCTATTCACCCCTCCACTTT

V gene: TRBV7-3
D gene: NA
J gene: TRBJ2-5
clone size: few
CDR3 protein: CASSPGGSGETQYF
CDR3 DNA: TGTGCCAGCAGCCCCGGGGGAAGCGGGGAGACCCAGTACTTC

V gene: TRBV20-1
D gene: NA
J gene: TRBJ2-7
clone size: few
CDR3 protein: CSARGELETYEQYF
CDR3 DNA: TGCAGTGCTAGAGGGGAGCTAGAAACCTACGAGCAGTACTTC

V gene: TRBV5-1
D gene: TRBD1
J gene: TRBJ1-2
clone size: many
CDR3 protein: CASRYITGVRGYTF
CDR3 DNA: TGCGCCAGCAGATATATTACAGGGGTGCGCGGCTACACCTTC

V gene: TRBV5-1
D gene: NA
J gene: TRBJ1-1
clone size: many
CDR3 protein: CASSLEAGVMNTEAFF
CDR3 DNA: TGCGCCAGCAGCTTGGAGGCAGGAGTCATGAACACTGAAGCTTTCTTT

V gene: TRBV7-9
D gene: NA
J gene: TRBJ1-6
clone size: many
CDR3 protein: CASTLQGQRNSPLHF
CDR3 DNA: TGTGCCAGCACCTTGCAGGGGCAGAGAAATTCACCCCTCCACTTT

V gene: TRBV29-1
D gene: NA
J gene: TRBJ2-7
clone size: many
CDR3 protein: CSVEWGEQYF
CDR3 DNA: TGCAGCGTTGAATGGGGCGAGCAGTACTTC